A selection of T cell receptor beta chains follows, all from one sample in a study of CD4 T cells in relation to SARS-CoV-2 and coronaviruses. Clones were sequenced by immunoSEQ multiplex PCR, and TCRdb holds only the in-frame ones, with some missing. The sample carries roughly 71,000 clones, 75% to 90% recorded once. The material sequenced was memory CD4+ T cells from PBMCs. Receptors originate from a human donor in good health. Each CDR3 is given with its conserved first and last residue. The D gene is left open where the match is weak. Rows may omit the clone size; those that give it use once, few, many or a size class.

J gene	D gene	CDR3 length	clone size	V gene	CDR3 protein	CDR3 DNA
TRBJ2-3	.	15	.	TRBV6-5	CASSYRRGWADTQYF	TGTGCCAGCAGTTATCGCAGGGGATGGGCAGATACGCAGTATTTT
TRBJ1-6	TRBD1	17	.	TRBV27	CASRDPGQGARNSPLHF	TGTGCCAGCAGGGACCCGGGACAGGGGGCGCGTAATTCACCCCTCCACTTT
TRBJ2-3	TRBD1	16	.	TRBV5-1	CASSLGRDRGTDTQYF	TGCGCCAGCAGCTTGGGGCGGGACAGGGGTACAGATACGCAGTATTTT
TRBJ2-7	.	16	.	TRBV19	CASSINTQGGSYEQYF	TGTGCCAGTAGTATAAACACCCAGGGGGGTTCCTACGAGCAGTACTTC
TRBJ2-1	.	15	.	TRBV5-1	CASSPPGGMGNEQFF	TGCGCCAGCAGCCCCCCAGGGGGGATGGGGAATGAGCAGTTCTTC
TRBJ2-7	.	14	.	TRBV28	CASSLWDRAYEQYF	TGTGCCAGCAGTTTATGGGACAGAGCCTACGAGCAGTACTTC
TRBJ2-7	.	14	.	TRBV19	CASRQGGQSREQYF	TGTGCCAGTAGACAGGGTGGACAGTCTCGCGAGCAGTACTTC
TRBJ1-1	.	13	.	TRBV19	CASRTGAGTEAFF	TGTGCCAGTAGGACAGGCGCGGGCACTGAAGCTTTCTTT
TRBJ2-5	TRBD1	15	.	TRBV19	CASSIASQGAETQYF	TGTGCCAGTAGTATAGCCTCTCAGGGGGCTGAGACCCAGTACTTC
TRBJ1-6	.	17	.	TRBV4-1	CASSQEGGRGVGSPLHF	TGCGCCAGCAGCCAAGAGGGAGGCAGGGGAGTTGGGTCACCCCTCCACTTT
TRBJ1-2	TRBD1	13	few	TRBV28	CASSLGQGYGYTF	TGTGCCAGCAGCTTGGGACAGGGGTATGGCTACACCTTC
TRBJ2-4	TRBD1	14	.	TRBV19	CASSRPGTGHIQYF	TGTGCCAGTAGTCGTCCCGGGACAGGACACATTCAGTACTTC
TRBJ1-6	.	15	.	TRBV30	CAWSRQDIYNSPLHF	TGTGCCTGGAGTAGGCAGGACATCTATAATTCACCCCTCCACTTT
TRBJ2-1	TRBD2	17	.	TRBV27	CASSPSVAGVYMNEQFF	TGTGCCAGCAGTCCCTCCGTAGCGGGAGTGTATATGAATGAGCAGTTCTTC
TRBJ2-6	.	15	once	TRBV28	CASPREIDGANVLTF	TGTGCCAGCCCCAGGGAAATCGATGGGGCCAACGTCCTGACTTTC
TRBJ1-2	TRBD1	15	.	TRBV5-6	CASSLAGQARYGYTF	TGTGCCAGCAGCTTGGCTGGACAGGCCCGCTATGGCTACACCTTC
TRBJ2-1	.	16	.	TRBV2	CASSLGLEFSYNEQFF	TGTGCCAGCAGTTTGGGACTGGAGTTCTCCTACAATGAGCAGTTCTTC
TRBJ1-2	TRBD1	14	.	TRBV7-2	CASSRNRGNYGYTF	TGTGCCAGCAGTCGGAACAGGGGAAACTATGGCTACACCTTC
TRBJ1-6	.	14	.	TRBV5-1	CASSLFSDNSPLHF	TGCGCCAGCAGCTTGTTCTCCGATAATTCACCCCTCCACTTT
TRBJ1-4	.	16	.	TRBV11-2	CASSLVPGPSDEKLFF	TGTGCCAGCAGCTTAGTTCCCGGGCCATCCGATGAAAAACTGTTTTTT
TRBJ1-2	.	13	.	TRBV30	CAWSPRTNYGYTF	TGTGCCTGGAGCCCTAGAACTAACTATGGCTACACCTTC
TRBJ1-5	.	13	.	TRBV7-3	CASSLRRGEPQHF	TGTGCCAGCAGCTTAAGGCGGGGGGAGCCCCAGCATTTT
TRBJ2-7	TRBD2	14	.	TRBV7-2	CASSLVSGPYEQYF	TGTGCCAGCAGCTTAGTTAGCGGGCCCTACGAGCAGTACTTC
TRBJ2-1	TRBD1	15	.	TRBV5-1	CASSLGTVSYNEQFF	TGCGCCAGCAGCTTAGGGACAGTCTCCTACAATGAGCAGTTCTTC
TRBJ1-4	.	13	once	TRBV2	CASKTDPNEKLFF	TGTGCCAGCAAGACAGACCCTAATGAAAAACTGTTTTTT
TRBJ2-3	.	12	.	TRBV23-1	CASRDSTDTQYF	TGCGCCAGCCGGGACAGCACAGATACGCAGTATTTT
TRBJ2-5	TRBD2	16	.	TRBV4-1	CASSQEERGVQETQYF	TGCGCCAGCAGCCAAGAAGAGCGGGGGGTCCAAGAGACCCAGTACTTC
TRBJ1-1	.	14	.	TRBV15	CATSRGRANTEAFF	TGTGCCACCAGCAGGGGACGGGCGAACACTGAAGCTTTCTTT
TRBJ2-3	.	16	.	TRBV5-6	CASSYPGTPSPDTQYF	TGTGCCAGCAGCTACCCCGGGACACCGAGTCCAGATACGCAGTATTTT
TRBJ1-6	.	23	.	TRBV7-4	CASSFRSQGQNPNPDSYNSPLHF	TGTGCCAGCAGCTTTAGGTCGCAGGGGCAAAACCCAAACCCTGACTCCTATAATTCACCCCTCCACTTT
TRBJ1-6	.	13	.	TRBV7-2	CASSRPAPSPLHF	TGTGCCAGCAGCCGGCCCGCTCCGTCACCCCTCCACTTT
TRBJ2-1	.	14	.	TRBV11-2	CASSLIRDNNEQFF	TGTGCCAGCAGCTTGATCCGGGACAACAATGAGCAGTTCTTC
TRBJ2-1	.	15	.	TRBV5-4	CASSPREGYNNEQFF	TGTGCCAGCAGCCCCAGAGAGGGGTACAACAATGAGCAGTTCTTC
TRBJ2-3	.	15	.	TRBV5-4	CASSFGGVGTDTQYF	TGTGCCAGCAGCTTCGGCGGGGTGGGCACAGATACGCAGTATTTT
TRBJ1-6	.	15	once	TRBV30	CAWALENLPNSPLHF	TGTGCCTGGGCATTAGAGAATCTTCCTAATTCACCCCTCCACTTT
TRBJ2-7	.	14	.	TRBV6-6	CASSYPGSSYEQYF	TGTGCCAGCAGTTACCCAGGCAGCTCCTACGAGCAGTACTTC
TRBJ1-2	TRBD1	13	.	TRBV7-3	CASSFATQGPYTF	TGTGCCAGCAGCTTTGCAACACAGGGGCCCTACACCTTC
TRBJ2-7	.	13	few	TRBV2	CASSDQGQGRKYF	TGTGCCAGCAGTGATCAGGGCCAGGGGAGAAAGTACTTC
TRBJ2-3	TRBD1	15	.	TRBV28	CASSDSQGITDTQYF	TGTGCCAGCAGTGACTCACAGGGGATCACAGATACGCAGTATTTT
TRBJ1-1	.	13	.	TRBV18	CASSRTGSTEAFF	TGTGCCAGCTCACGAACAGGGAGCACTGAAGCTTTCTTT
TRBJ1-3	.	14	.	TRBV29-1	CSVGRLSSGNTIYF	TGCAGCGTTGGTCGACTGAGCTCTGGAAACACCATATATTTT
TRBJ1-1	.	12	.	TRBV6-6	CASRLQRTEAFF	TGTGCCAGCAGACTACAGAGGACTGAAGCTTTCTTT
TRBJ1-2	.	15	.	TRBV7-2	CASSLGGSQNYGYTF	TGTGCCAGCAGCTTAGGAGGTAGCCAGAACTATGGCTACACCTTC
TRBJ2-1	TRBD2	14	.	TRBV5-1	CASSFERGLTEQFF	TGCGCCAGCAGCTTCGAGCGGGGACTTACTGAGCAGTTCTTC
TRBJ2-3	.	13	.	TRBV7-2	CASSFGVTDTQYF	TGTGCCAGCAGCTTCGGGGTCACAGATACGCAGTATTTT